The 22 T cell receptor beta chains below all came from one sample that was sequenced in a study of blood T cells in healthy people across ages. Next came a second PCR, run for about 7 to 12 cycles, which used a sample-barcoded 5' primer along with a J-beta primer mix. One entry per CDR3 protein results from TCRdb running MiXCR on the 5' RACE reads. The sample consists of roughly 1,800,000 distinct CDR3 sequences, less than 50% of them appearing once. The sequenced sample was blood. These receptors were collected from a woman between 40 and 50 years old in good health.

This clonotype was recorded a few times. The chain employs TRBV4-3 and TRBJ2-5, with 8 bases lining up with TRBD1. CDR1 LGHNA and CDR2 YSLEER come from the germline V gene. With V trimmed by 3 bases and J by 4 bases, 10 bases remained unmatched. The CDR3 runs 16 residues. CDR3 region: CASSQALTGTGETQYF. The CDR3 DNA follows: TGCGCCAGCAGCCAGGCCCTGACAGGGACAGGAGAGACCCAGTACTTC.

This clonotype was seen just once. This chain uses TRBV2 with TRBJ1-2; TRBD1 might be the D (6 bases). Germline V CDR1 and CDR2: SNHLY, FYNNEI. Trimming pared 6 bases from V and 7 bases from J, leaving 12 bases between. This CDR3 is 12 amino acids long. The CDR3 region has the DNA TGTGCCAGCAGCATAGGGGGGGTTGGCTACACCTTC. Translation: CASSIGGVGYTF.

This clonotype was counted once. This chain links TRBV20-1 with TRBJ1-5, with 8 bases aligning to TRBD1. CDR1 is DFQATT and CDR2 is SNEGSKA in the germline V gene (reference sequence). Unmatched junction bases numbered 8, after V lost 3 bases and J lost 10 bases. The CDR3 has 13 residues. The CDR3 DNA follows: TGCAGTGCTAGCAACAGGGGGGACCACCCCCAGCATTTT. Protein product: CSASNRGDHPQHF.

This clonotype was seen a few times. V gene TRBV3-1 combines with J gene TRBJ1-2; tentative D call: TRBD1 (6 bases). V was cut by 6 bases and J by 7 bases, with 15 bases left in between. Germline CDR1 LGHDT, CDR2 YNNKEL (reference sequence). The CDR3 spans 13 residues. The CDR3 loop reads CASRQQGSGGYTF. The DNA of the CDR3 is TGTGCCAGCAGGCAACAGGGATCCGGTGGCTACACCTTC.

This clonotype came up a few times. The CDR3 here is CASKRGPDEQFF. The CDR3 DNA is TGTGCCAGCAAAAGGGGGCCGGATGAGCAGTTCTTC. The chain couples TRBV6-6 to TRBJ2-1; 7 nucleotides align to TRBD1. CDR3 length: 12 residues. Germline CDR1 reads MNHNY; CDR2 reads SVGAGI (reference sequence). V was clipped by 7 bases and J by 8 bases; unmatched bases: 5.

V and J are TRBV6-1 and TRBJ2-1; the D call may be TRBD1 or TRBD2 (5 bases each). CDR1 and CDR2 from the germline V gene are MNHNS and SASEGT. V gave up 1 base and J gave up 9 bases, with 10 bases separating them. CDR3 length: 13 amino acids. The CDR3 protein is CASSEEGTGEQFF. DNA of the CDR3: TGTGCCAGCAGTGAAGAAGGGACGGGTGAGCAGTTCTTC.

The chain is built from TRBV6-1 and TRBJ1-2; tentative D call: TRBD1 (6 bases). Between the trimmed V and J ends, which lost 6 bases and 7 bases, there was a span of 15 bases. Germline V gene sequence: CDR1 MNHNS, CDR2 SASEGT. This CDR3 has 13 amino acids. CDR3 sequence: CASRPTGLPGYTF. In nucleotides, the CDR3 is TGTGCCAGCAGACCAACAGGGCTTCCTGGCTACACCTTC.

This clonotype has a handful of counts. This chain joins TRBV5-1 and TRBJ2-7; D is undetermined. V lost 0 bases to trimming and J lost 2 bases, with 9 bases between them. CDR1 is SGHRS and CDR2 is YFSETQ in the germline V gene. The CDR3 contains 14 residues. In nucleotides, the CDR3 is TGCGCCAGCAGCTTGGAACGGATGGCCTACGAGCAGTACTTC. Its translation is CASSLERMAYEQYF.

This rearrangement joins TRBV10-3 to TRBJ1-2; D unclear. Between the trimmed V and J ends, which lost 3 bases and 0 bases, there was a span of 11 bases. Germline V CDR1 and CDR2: ENHRY, SYGVKD. The CDR3 runs 15 residues. DNA for the CDR3: TGTGCCATCAGTGAAAGGACGGATACTAACTATGGCTACACCTTC. This codes for CAISERTDTNYGYTF.

This CDR3 reads CASSFGSSGGTVETQYF. The CDR3, as DNA: TGCGCCAGCAGCTTCGGATCTAGCGGGGGGACGGTGGAGACCCAGTACTTC. This rearrangement joins TRBV5-1 to TRBJ2-5; TRBD2 agrees at 11 bases. Germline lookup yields CDR1 SGHRS and CDR2 YFSETQ. This CDR3 comprises 17 residues. V lost 2 bases to trimming and J lost 5 bases; unmatched junction nucleotides: 11.

This clonotype was found a few times. The rearrangement joins TRBV2 to TRBJ2-7; weak D call: TRBD2 (6 bases). Germline CDR1 SNHLY, CDR2 FYNNEI. V lost 8 bases, J lost 2 bases, and 10 bases lay in between. The CDR3 runs 12 residues. This CDR3 reads CASGWGAYEQYF. The CDR3 DNA follows: TGTGCCAGCGGCTGGGGGGCCTACGAGCAGTACTTC.

Only one count was recorded for this clonotype. V usage is TRBV6-5 and J usage is TRBJ1-2, with D tentatively TRBD1 (5 bases). CDR3 length: 14 residues. Germline V gene data show CDR1 as MNHEY and CDR2 as SVGAGI. Trimming took 0 bases from V and 8 from J, leaving 13 bases between them. The chain's CDR3 is CASSYSGVTRGYTF. DNA for the CDR3: TGTGCCAGCAGTTACTCAGGGGTAACACGAGGCTACACCTTC.

The chain links TRBV5-6 to TRBJ2-5, with a tentative D call TRBD2 (6 bases). The CDR3 has 16 residues. V was cut by 4 bases and J by 11 bases, with 27 bases left in between. The germline CDR1 and CDR2 sequences are SGHDT and YYEEEE. CDR3 residues: CASSPDGGSSYNEQYF. The DNA of the CDR3 is TGTGCCAGCAGCCCGGACGGGGGTAGCTCCTACAATGAGCAGTACTTC. Complete variable domain (other parts from reference TRBV5-6 and TRBJ2-5): DAGVTQSPTHLIKTRGQQVTLRCSPKSGHDTVSWYQQALGQGPQFIFQYYEEEERQRGNFPDRFSGHQFPNYSSELNVNALLLGDSALYLCASSPDGGSSYNEQYFGPGTRLLVL.

The chain couples TRBV19 to TRBJ1-1, with D perhaps matching TRBD1 (5 bases). Trimming pared 4 bases from V and 3 bases from J, leaving 12 bases between. Per germline, CDR1 LNHDA and CDR2 SQIVND (reference sequence). The CDR3 contains 14 residues. The CDR3 nucleotides are TGTGCCAGTAGTAGGGGGGGACGGGACACTGAAGCTTTCTTT. It is translated as CASSRGGRDTEAFF.

CDR3 amino acids: CSAKRGVTDSQYF. The DNA for the CDR3 is TGCAGTGCAAAGCGGGGAGTGACCGACTCGCAGTACTTC. The chain has TRBV20-1 and TRBJ2-5; the match to TRBD2 covers 7 bases. Germline lookup yields CDR1 DFQATT and CDR2 SNEGSKA (reference sequence). The CDR3 runs 13 residues. The junction had 15 bases not matched to a gene; V was cut back by 6 bases and J by 11 bases.

The chain links TRBV12-3 or TRBV12-4 to TRBJ2-1, with D perhaps being TRBD1 or TRBD2 (5 bases each). CDR3 size: 14 residues. The V end was cut by 4 bases, the J end by 5 bases, with 12 bases between. CDR3 sequence reads: CASSWTRGNNEQFF. CDR3 nucleotide sequence: TGTGCCAGCAGTTGGACACGGGGTAACAATGAGCAGTTCTTC.

The CDR3 protein is CSVGSRTDTQYF. CDR3 bases: TGCAGCGTTGGGAGCCGCACAGATACGCAGTATTTT. The chain joins TRBV29-1 to TRBJ2-3; D unresolved. CDR1 is SQVTM and CDR2 is ANQGSEA in the germline V gene. CDR3 length equals 12 residues. V gave up 4 bases and J gave up 1 base, with 6 bases separating them.

V is TRBV20-1 and J is TRBJ2-1, with D maybe TRBD1 (5 bases). Germline V lookup: CDR1 DFQATT, CDR2 SNEGSKA (reference sequence). This CDR3 contains 14 residues. V was shortened by 6 bases and J by 2 bases, with 14 bases between the two germline ends. The CDR3 loop reads CSARWGRTYNEQFF. The CDR3 bases are TGCAGTGCCAGGTGGGGCAGGACCTACAATGAGCAGTTCTTC.

This clonotype was counted a few times. The J gene is TRBJ2-5, the V gene TRBV7-6; D may be TRBD1 or TRBD2 (5 bases each). Germline V gene lookup returns CDR1 SGHVS and CDR2 FNYEAQ. CDR3 length equals 14 residues. Deletions cut 8 bases from V and 2 bases from J, with 15 bases between. The CDR3 region is CASALSGAQETQYF. DNA of the CDR3: TGTGCCAGCGCCCTCTCCGGGGCACAAGAGACCCAGTACTTC.

The chain joins TRBV12-3 or TRBV12-4 to TRBJ1-2; 8 nucleotides agree with TRBD1. The CDR3 contains 12 residues. The junction had 6 bases not matched to a gene; V was cut back by 7 bases and J by 8 bases. CDR3 bases: TGTGCCAGCACCCGGACAGGGCGGGGCTACACCTTC. Translation gives CASTRTGRGYTF.

The chain combines TRBV7-2 with TRBJ2-1, with TRBD2 matching over 14 bases. The end of the DNA aligns better with TRBJ2-7, so the J call may be wrong. CDR3 size: 17 residues. Germline V gene data show CDR1 as SGHTA and CDR2 as FQGNSA. The CDR3 DNA reads TGTGCCAGCAGCGGGGGGACTAGCGGGGGTTTTTACAATGAGCAGTACTTC. Translating it yields CASSGGTSGGFYNEQYF.

This clonotype was counted only a few times. The chain joins TRBV7-9 to TRBJ2-4; TRBD1 is a possible D gene (7 bases). The end of the DNA fits TRBJ2-5 better, so the J call may be wrong. This CDR3 region has 15 residues. CDR1 and CDR2 from the germline V gene are SEHNR and FQNEAQ (reference sequence). The CDR3 region has the DNA TGTGCCAGCAGCCCAGGCGCAGGGGGGACAGAGACCCAGTACTTC. This translates into CASSPGAGGTETQYF.